Below, 19 T cell receptor beta chains from the same sample are listed, as sequenced in a study of cytomegalovirus exposure and HLA in healthy donors. The PCR was carried out with 60 Vbeta primers and 13 Jbeta primers. Data came from immunoSEQ multiplex PCR; TCRdb stores just in-frame clones and leaves some out. The sample yields some 150,000 clones, more than 60% seen once. Sequencing was done on a sample of PBMCs. Every receptor here comes from a female donor in good health and CMV-seronegative.

V is TRBV5-1 and J is TRBJ2-5; D may be TRBD2 (5 bases). CDR1 SGHRS and CDR2 YFSETQ come from the germline V gene. The CDR3 covers 14 residues. The V and J ends lost 5 bases and 0 bases respectively, with 11 bases between them. Here the CDR3 reads CASSISGDQETQYF. In DNA form, the CDR3 reads TGCGCCAGCAGTATAAGCGGAGACCAAGAGACCCAGTACTTC.

The chain employs TRBV6-6 and TRBJ2-5; 9 bases are shared with TRBD2. The J call could be wrong; TRBJ2-7 is a better fit for the DNA end. The length of the CDR3 is 15 residues. Germline V gives CDR1 MNHNY, CDR2 SVGAGI (reference sequence). The CDR3 DNA reads TGTGCCAGCAGTCTTTATAGCGGGAGATTCTACGAGCAGTACTTC. Protein sequence: CASSLYSGRFYEQYF.

This clone was observed a few times. The chain carries TRBV6-5 and TRBJ1-4, with 9 nucleotides matching TRBD1. Germline-derived CDR1 and CDR2 are MNHEY and SVGAGI. This CDR3 region has 15 residues. Germline trimming cut 5 bases from V and 7 bases from J; bases unmatched to any gene: 8. CDR3 protein: CASSLQGAVGEKLFF. CDR3 in DNA: TGTGCCAGCAGTCTACAGGGGGCGGTGGGTGAAAAACTGTTTTTT.

The chain joins TRBV5-1 to TRBJ2-5, with D possibly being TRBD2 (7 bases). The J call may be incorrect, as the DNA end agrees better with TRBJ2-7. The CDR3 consists of 18 residues. From germline, CDR1 is SGHRS and CDR2 YFSETQ. In nucleotides, the CDR3 is TGCGCCAGCAGCTTGGGGGGGGGCCTTAGGGACAATGCCTACGAGCAGTACTTC. Translating gives CASSLGGGLRDNAYEQYF.

The J gene is TRBJ2-1, the V gene TRBV4-1; 8 bases agree with TRBD2. The CDR3 runs to 16 residues. The germline V gene encodes CDR1 MGHRA and CDR2 YSYEKL. V lost 0 bases, J lost 10 bases, and 11 bases stayed unmatched. In DNA, the CDR3 is TGCGCCAGCAGCCAAGATGGGAGCGGGAGCCCCTTGGAGCAGTTCTTC. Its protein product is CASSQDGSGSPLEQFF.

The CDR3 is CASSLARGLAGLSGANVLTF. CDR3 in DNA: TGTGCCAGCAGTTTGGCCCGGGGACTAGCGGGCCTCTCTGGGGCCAACGTCCTGACTTTC. This chain links TRBV27 with TRBJ2-6, with 12 positions matching TRBD2. CDR3 length equals 20 residues. Germline CDR1 MNHEY, CDR2 SMNVEV (reference sequence). V lost 3 bases, J lost 0 bases, and 9 bases stayed unmatched.

The CDR3 region is CASSQEGSTDTQYF. The CDR3, as DNA: TGTGCCAGCAGCCAAGAGGGCTCGACAGATACGCAGTATTTT. This chain connects TRBV4-2 to TRBJ2-3, with D hard to call. Trimming removed 0 bases at V and 3 bases at J, with 7 bases between. Germline CDR1 LGHNA, CDR2 YNFKEQ. The CDR3 is 14 residues long.

This clone was recorded a few times. The V and J genes are TRBV19 and TRBJ2-7; 8 bases fit TRBD2. From germline, CDR1 is LNHDA and CDR2 SQIVND (reference sequence). The CDR3 is 16 residues long. V was pared by 2 bases and J by 2 bases, with 8 bases of the junction left unmatched. In DNA, the CDR3 is TGTGCCAGTAGTATAATCCGTAGCGGGGCCACCTACGAGCAGTACTTC. Protein: CASSIIRSGATYEQYF.

The chain has TRBV7-6 and TRBJ2-2; 8 nucleotides align to TRBD2. Trimming took 5 bases from V and 1 from J; bases not matched to a gene: 12. Germline V gives CDR1 SGHVS, CDR2 FNYEAQ. This CDR3 is 18 amino acids long. CDR3 residues: CASSPSLAGTLNTGELFF. The CDR3, as DNA: TGTGCCAGCAGCCCCTCGCTAGCGGGTACACTGAACACCGGGGAGCTGTTTTTT.

CDR3 in amino acids: CASSPNARQGTFGGYTF. DNA for the CDR3: TGTGCCAGCAGCCCTAACGCCCGACAGGGGACCTTCGGTGGCTACACCTTC. This chain joins TRBV7-3 and TRBJ1-2; 8 bases line up with TRBD1. This CDR3 spans 17 amino acids. After removal of 5 bases from V and 7 bases from J, the junction contained 18 bases not matched to a gene. Germline lookup yields CDR1 SGHTA and CDR2 FQGTGA.

This chain connects TRBV5-1 to TRBJ2-5, with TRBD1 matching 8 bases. The J call may be incorrect, as the DNA end agrees better with TRBJ2-7. The CDR3 consists of 15 residues. CDR1 is SGHRS and CDR2 is YFSETQ in the germline V gene. The CDR3 spells CASSLQTGVSYEQYF. CDR3 sequence (DNA): TGCGCCAGCAGCTTGCAGACAGGGGTTTCCTACGAGCAGTACTTC.

This clone turned up a few times. The chain couples TRBV19 to TRBJ1-1, with 8 bases fitting TRBD1. V shed 8 bases and J 1 base; nucleotides not matched to a gene: 9. Germline CDR1 LNHDA, CDR2 SQIVND (reference sequence). This CDR3 contains 15 residues. CDR3 coding DNA: TGTGCCAGTCGATGGGACAGGTCCCCGAACACTGAAGCTTTCTTT. The encoded protein is CASRWDRSPNTEAFF.

This sequence joins TRBV6-1 and TRBJ2-7, with D possibly TRBD1 on 7 matching bases. The CDR3 totals 18 residues. V gave up 2 bases and J gave up 7 bases, with 27 bases separating them. The V gene's germline CDR1 is MNHNS and CDR2 SASEGT. The CDR3 DNA is TGTGCCAGCAGTGAAACCCAGCTTAGACAGGGACTGTCGAGGGAGCAGTACTTC. This sequence encodes CASSETQLRQGLSREQYF.

The chain uses TRBV6-5 and TRBJ1-1; possibly TRBD1 for D (5 bases). CDR1 is MNHEY and CDR2 is SVGAGI in the germline V gene. The CDR3 has 14 residues. Trimming took 6 bases from V and 1 from J, leaving 12 bases between them. This chain's CDR3 is CASSPPGGNTEAFF. CDR3 sequence (DNA): TGTGCCAGCAGCCCCCCGGGGGGGAACACTGAAGCTTTCTTT.

This clone showed up just once. The CDR3 reads CASSLTLGQKNIQYF. CDR3 coding DNA: TGTGCCAGCAGTTTAACTTTGGGACAGAAAAACATTCAGTACTTC. This chain links TRBV28 with TRBJ2-4; 7 nucleotides line up with TRBD1. The CDR3 extends over 15 amino acids. Germline CDR1 is MDHEN and CDR2 is SYDVKM. V shed 2 bases, J shed 4 bases, and the junction held 5 bases outside the gene matches.

This clone came up a few times. The chain is built from TRBV27 and TRBJ1-1; no clear D. V was cut by 5 bases and J by 1 base, with 11 bases left in between. Germline assignment: CDR1 MNHEY and CDR2 SMNVEV (reference sequence). This CDR3 is 14 amino acids long. CDR3 coding DNA: TGTGCCAGCAGTCGGGAGACGGAGAACACTGAAGCTTTCTTT. This translates into CASSRETENTEAFF.

The count of this clone is one. The sample contains more than one DNA sequence encoding this CDR3. The J gene is TRBJ2-3, the V gene TRBV6-5, with D unclear. Germline V gene data show CDR1 as MNHEY and CDR2 as SVGAGI. The CDR3 is 14 amino acids. Trimming stripped 5 bases from V and 0 bases from J, with 9 bases between. The DNA of the CDR3 is TGTGCCAGCAGTGATAGAGGCAGCACAGATACGCAGTATTTT. Translated: CASSDRGSTDTQYF.

This clone was seen only once. This chain joins TRBV11-3 and TRBJ1-4; D ambiguous. Trimming pared 1 base from V and 6 bases from J, leaving 9 bases between. CDR3 length equals 14 residues. Germline V lookup: CDR1 SGHNT, CDR2 YENEEA. This chain's CDR3 is CASSLAGGYEKLFF. The CDR3 region has the DNA TGTGCCAGCAGCTTAGCCGGAGGGTATGAAAAACTGTTTTTT.

V is TRBV4-1 and J is TRBJ2-3, with 10 bases lining up with TRBD2. CDR3 length equals 20 residues. Germline V gene sequence: CDR1 MGHRA, CDR2 YSYEKL. Trimming removed 0 bases from V and 0 bases from J; junction bases left unmatched: 12. The CDR3 bases are TGCGCCAGCAGCCAAGATGGTTCAAGCGGGGGGGCTACAAGCACAGATACGCAGTATTTT. This encodes CASSQDGSSGGATSTDTQYF.